The rows below give T cell receptor beta chains drawn from one sample of a study of blood T cell repertoires in COVID-19. Only in-frame clones appear in the TCRdb table, and some are missing; sequencing was by immunoSEQ multiplex PCR. The sample carries just over 90,000 clones, 60% to 85% recorded once. The sequenced sample was peripheral blood. The origin of the receptors is a man between 65 and 85 years old with acute or convalescent COVID-19. Each CDR3 is given with its conserved first and last residue. Fields, in order: D gene, V gene, clone size, J gene, CDR3 DNA, CDR3 protein. The D gene is left open where the match is weak. Size is stated for part of the rows, as once, few or many counts, or as a class when the clone is expanded.

>-|TRBV2|few|TRBJ1-5
TGTGCCAGCAGTCCGGACGGGAAAAATCAGCCCCAGCATTTT
CASSPDGKNQPQHF
>-|TRBV6-5|-|TRBJ1-4
TGTGCCAGCAGCCGTACAGGGTACAAGGAAAAACTGTTTTTT
CASSRTGYKEKLFF
>-|TRBV6-5|-|TRBJ1-2
TGTGCCAGCACCCAGGGATCCTCTAACTATGGCTACACCTTC
CASTQGSSNYGYTF
>TRBD2|TRBV9|-|TRBJ2-3
TGTGCCAGCACGGCGGGGGGATGGGTCACAGATACGCAGTATTTT
CASTAGGWVTDTQYF
>-|TRBV14|-|TRBJ2-7
TGTGCCAGCAGCCAAGGAGAAGGGGCCGTCTACGAGCAGTACTTC
CASSQGEGAVYEQYF
>TRBD2|TRBV6-5|few|TRBJ2-3
TGTGCCGGAAGAAGCGGGGACGCCGGCACAGATACGCAGTATTTT
CAGRSGDAGTDTQYF
>-|TRBV2|-|TRBJ1-5
TGTGCCAGCAGTGAGTCAGTCCGAAATCAGCCCCAGCATTTT
CASSESVRNQPQHF
>TRBD1|TRBV5-4|-|TRBJ1-2
TGTGCCAGCAGCTTGGGAAATCAGGGGGAAAGTGGCTACACCTTC
CASSLGNQGESGYTF
>-|TRBV27|once|TRBJ2-7
TGTGCCAGCAGGCCCAACGGTCCTACGGAGCAGTACTTC
CASRPNGPTEQYF
>TRBD1|TRBV6-5|-|TRBJ2-1
TGTGCCAGCAGCCTGGACAGGGGATCCTACAATGAGCAGTTCTTC
CASSLDRGSYNEQFF
>TRBD1|TRBV5-5|once|TRBJ2-7
TGTGCCAGCAGCCCTCAGGGGGCTACAATCCCACTGGAGCAGTACTTC
CASSPQGATIPLEQYF
>-|TRBV4-2|-|TRBJ2-2
TGTGCCAGCAGCCAAGAGGGCAGCACCGGGGAGCTGTTTTTT
CASSQEGSTGELFF
>TRBD1|TRBV28|-|TRBJ1-1
TGTGCCAGCAGTCCGACAGGGGGCGCGGGGACTGAAGCTTTCTTT
CASSPTGGAGTEAFF
>TRBD2|TRBV28|many|TRBJ2-1
TGTGCCAGCAGTAAGCTAGCGGGGAGCTCCTACAATGAGCAGTTCTTC
CASSKLAGSSYNEQFF
>-|TRBV2|-|TRBJ1-2
TGTGCCAGCAGTGAACAGGAATACTATGGCTACACCTTC
CASSEQEYYGYTF
>-|TRBV9|few|TRBJ2-5
TGTGCCAGCAGCGAACTAGGAGGTCAAGAGACCCAGTACTTC
CASSELGGQETQYF
>TRBD1|TRBV6-1|-|TRBJ2-2
TGTGCCAGCAGTGAAGAGTGGGCAGGGGGATGGAACACCGGGGAGCTGTTTTTT
CASSEEWAGGWNTGELFF
>-|TRBV6-6|once|TRBJ1-1
TGTGCCAGCAGTTCCCCTGGAGCGAACACTGAAGCTTTCTTT
CASSSPGANTEAFF
>TRBD2|TRBV27|few|TRBJ2-2
TGTGCCAGCAGACAAATGACTAGCATGAGTACCGGGGAGCTGTTTTTT
CASRQMTSMSTGELFF
>-|TRBV4-2|-|TRBJ1-5
TGTGCCAGCAGCCAAACTAGGGGGGGGTCCAATCAGCCCCAGCATTTT
CASSQTRGGSNQPQHF
>TRBD1|TRBV7-8|-|TRBJ1-5
TGTGCCAGCAGCTTAGCGGGACAGGGTATCAATAGCAATCAGCCCCAGCATTTT
CASSLAGQGINSNQPQHF
>-|TRBV12-2|-|TRBJ2-2
TGTGCAAGTCGCTTAGAGAGGGTACTCTCGAACACCGGGGAGCTGTTTTTT
CASRLERVLSNTGELFF
>-|TRBV9|once|TRBJ2-7
TGTGCCAGCAGCGGAGGAGCGGGTTCCTCCTACGAGCAGTACTTC
CASSGGAGSSYEQYF
>-|TRBV2|-|TRBJ1-2
TGTGCCAGCAGTGATGCATCTCCGGTTTATGGCTACACCTTC
CASSDASPVYGYTF
>-|TRBV29-1|-|TRBJ1-1
TGCAGCGTCCCGGGACTGACGAATAGGAACACTGAAGCTTTCTTT
CSVPGLTNRNTEAFF
>-|TRBV7-6|few|TRBJ2-5
TGTGCCAGCAGCTTAAGGTTGGCTACGGCGGGAAGAGAACAAGAGACCCAGTACTTC
CASSLRLATAGREQETQYF
>-|TRBV30|-|TRBJ1-2
TGTGCCTGGAGTGTATCCAGTTTTTATGGCTACACCTTC
CAWSVSSFYGYTF
>TRBD2|TRBV5-1|-|TRBJ2-3
TGCGCCAGCAGCCCTCGACTAGCGGGGGGAGATGATACGCAGTATTTT
CASSPRLAGGDDTQYF